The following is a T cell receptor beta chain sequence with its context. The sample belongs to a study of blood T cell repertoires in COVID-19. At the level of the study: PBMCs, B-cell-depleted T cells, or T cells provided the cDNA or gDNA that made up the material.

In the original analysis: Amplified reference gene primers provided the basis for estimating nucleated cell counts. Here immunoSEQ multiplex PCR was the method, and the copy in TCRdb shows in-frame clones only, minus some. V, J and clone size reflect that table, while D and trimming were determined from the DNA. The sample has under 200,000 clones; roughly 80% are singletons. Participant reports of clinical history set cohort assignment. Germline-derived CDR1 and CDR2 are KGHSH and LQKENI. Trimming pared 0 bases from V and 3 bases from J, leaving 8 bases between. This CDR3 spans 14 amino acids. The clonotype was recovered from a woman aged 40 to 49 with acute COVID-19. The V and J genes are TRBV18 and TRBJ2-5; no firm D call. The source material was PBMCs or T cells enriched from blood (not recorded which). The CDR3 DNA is TGTGCCAGCTCACCACCGCTTCAGGAAGAGACCCAGTACTTC. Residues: CASSPPLQEETQYF.